What follows are 28 T cell receptor beta chains derived from one specimen sequenced in a study of cytomegalovirus exposure and HLA in healthy donors. 13 Jbeta primers and 60 Vbeta primers were used for the PCR. Profiling relied on immunoSEQ multiplex PCR, and the TCRdb table lists in-frame clones only, not all of them. The repertoire consists of tens of thousands of clones, with over 60% occurring once and the leading ten covering approximately 5%. The material sequenced was PBMCs. The receptors originated from a man under 40 in good health and CMV-seropositive.

This clone has just a few counts. The chain employs TRBV5-4 and TRBJ1-5; unclear D gene. The germline CDR1 and CDR2 sequences are SGHNT and YYREEE (reference sequence). This CDR3 is 14 amino acids long. The germline V and J ends were trimmed by 0 bases and 0 bases, with 4 bases remaining between them. CDR3 residues: CASSLGSSNQPQHF. The CDR3 DNA reads TGTGCCAGCAGCTTGGGGAGTAGCAATCAGCCCCAGCATTTT. The full variable domain, completed using reference TRBV5-4 and TRBJ1-5, is ETGVTQSPTHLIKTRGQQVTLRCSSQSGHNTVSWYQQALGQGPQFIFQYYREEENGRGNFPPRFSGLQFPNYSSELNVNALELDDSALYLCASSLGSSNQPQHFGDGTRLSIL.

This clone has a handful of counts. The gene calls are TRBV18 and TRBJ1-6, with D hard to call. Trimming stripped 5 bases from V and 8 bases from J, with 10 bases between. The germline V gene encodes CDR1 KGHSH and CDR2 LQKENI. The CDR3 covers 13 residues. In nucleotides, the CDR3 is TGTGCCAGCTCAACAAAGGCGGATTCACCCCTCCACTTT. Protein: CASSTKADSPLHF.

V usage is TRBV7-2 and J usage is TRBJ2-6; 8 bases line up with TRBD2. After removal of 7 bases from V and 0 bases from J, the junction contained 11 bases not matched to a gene. In germline, CDR1 is SGHTA, CDR2 FQGNSA. The CDR3 has 18 amino acids. CDR3 sequence: CASIIGRGASSGANVLTF. In DNA, the CDR3 is TGTGCCAGCATCATTGGGCGGGGGGCTAGCTCTGGGGCCAACGTCCTGACTTTC.

The chain joins TRBV9 to TRBJ2-5; tentative D call: TRBD2 (7 bases). Deletions cut 4 bases from V and 4 bases from J, with 20 bases between. CDR1 is SGDLS and CDR2 is YYNGEE in the germline V gene. CDR3 length: 16 residues. CDR3 in amino acids: CASSPRDWAGAETQYF. In nucleotides, the CDR3 is TGTGCCAGCAGCCCTCGGGATTGGGCGGGGGCAGAGACCCAGTACTTC.

This chain uses TRBV4-2 with TRBJ2-1; TRBD2 matches at 10 bases. Per the germline V gene, CDR1 is LGHNA and CDR2 is YNFKEQ. V lost 4 bases and J lost 3; bases outside the gene matches: 9. The CDR3 is 17 amino acids. This CDR3 is CASSPEGGLAVYNEQFF. The CDR3 DNA sequence: TGTGCCAGCAGCCCTGAGGGAGGACTAGCGGTCTACAATGAGCAGTTCTTC.

This clone is a singleton in its sample. The J gene is TRBJ1-2, the V gene TRBV2, with a weak D call TRBD1 (6 bases). CDR1 is SNHLY and CDR2 is FYNNEI in the germline V gene. This CDR3 has 12 amino acids. V shed 6 bases and J shed 4 bases, with 9 bases lying between them. CDR3 DNA: TGTGCCAGCAGGGTAGGGGGCTATGGCTACACCTTC. Protein product: CASRVGGYGYTF.

This clone has a handful of counts. The chain links TRBV10-1 to TRBJ2-3; 10 bases are a match to TRBD2. There are 20 residues in the CDR3. Germline values: CDR1 WNHNN, CDR2 SYGVQD (reference sequence). The J segment lost 2 bases and the V segment lost 4 bases, leaving 18 bases of the junction unmatched. CDR3 amino acids: CASSAPGLAGAKSTTDTQYF. As DNA, the CDR3 is TGCGCCAGCAGTGCCCCGGGGCTAGCGGGGGCTAAGTCCACCACAGATACGCAGTATTTT.

The J gene is TRBJ1-5, the V gene TRBV5-1; D is possibly TRBD1 (6 bases). The CDR3 has 13 amino acids. Germline V lookup: CDR1 SGHRS, CDR2 YFSETQ. Trimming took 7 bases from V and 5 from J, leaving 13 bases between them. The CDR3 reads CASAAGDHQPQHF. In nucleotides, the CDR3 is TGCGCCAGCGCGGCAGGGGATCATCAGCCCCAGCATTTT.

The J gene is TRBJ1-3, the V gene TRBV6-5; no firm D call. Germline CDR1 and CDR2: MNHEY and SVGAGI. The CDR3 has 14 residues. The V end lost 6 bases, the J end lost 0 bases, and 9 bases lay between the germline ends. CDR3 in amino acids: CASSRTGSGNTIYF. The CDR3 DNA is TGTGCCAGCAGCCGGACTGGCTCTGGAAACACCATATATTTT.

The chain joins TRBV19 to TRBJ2-1; 11 nucleotides match TRBD1. The junction had 10 bases not matched to a gene; V was cut back by 5 bases and J by 7 bases. The CDR3 has 16 amino acids. Per the germline V gene, CDR1 is LNHDA and CDR2 is SQIVND (reference sequence). CDR3 DNA sequence: TGTGCCAGTAGTTACGTTAGGACAGGGGGCCAGAATGAGCAGTTCTTC. It yields the protein CASSYVRTGGQNEQFF.

This clone was picked up one time. CDR3 DNA sequence: TGCAGCGTTGGGGTTGCGGGAGGGGGTTCCTACAATGAGCAGTTCTTC. This translates into CSVGVAGGGSYNEQFF. The rearrangement joins TRBV29-1 to TRBJ2-1, with 9 bases aligning to TRBD2. Trimming took 4 bases from V and 1 from J; bases not matched to a gene: 8. The CDR3 contains 16 residues. Germline V lookup: CDR1 SQVTM, CDR2 ANQGSEA.

The chain uses TRBV5-5 and TRBJ1-1; 8 positions agree with TRBD1. The CDR3 has 14 residues. J was trimmed by 5 bases and V by 4 bases; bases with no gene match: 7. Looked up from germline, CDR1 is SGHKS and CDR2 is YYEKEE (reference sequence). The CDR3 DNA reads TGTGCCAGCAGCACAATGGACAGGGTAACTGAAGCTTTCTTT. It codes for CASSTMDRVTEAFF.

The chain joins TRBV5-6 to TRBJ1-1; D is perhaps TRBD1 (5 bases). Germline CDR1 SGHDT, CDR2 YYEEEE. Trimming cost V 5 bases and J 4 bases, with 21 bases left between them. This CDR3 has 16 amino acids. The CDR3 DNA sequence: TGTGCCAGCAGTGGGGTTTTGATCCCCGGGGGCACTGAAGCTTTCTTT. It is translated as CASSGVLIPGGTEAFF.

This rearrangement joins TRBV19 to TRBJ2-2; D not resolved. Trimming took off 6 bases at V and 3 bases at J, with 8 bases between the two ends. CDR3 length: 13 amino acids. Germline V gene lookup returns CDR1 LNHDA and CDR2 SQIVND (reference sequence). The CDR3 reads CASSPRDTGELFF. Written as DNA, the CDR3 is TGTGCCAGTAGCCCCCGGGACACCGGGGAGCTGTTTTTT.

This chain links TRBV30 with TRBJ2-7; possible D gene TRBD1, 5 bases. With 7 bases removed from V and 5 bases from J, the gap between germline ends came to 9 bases. The CDR3 length is 10 residues. Germline V gives CDR1 GTSNPN, CDR2 SVGIG (reference sequence). The CDR3 sequence: CASGRDEQYF. CDR3 DNA sequence: TGTGCCTCGGGCAGGGACGAGCAGTACTTC.

The chain links TRBV10-3 to TRBJ2-5; 7 nucleotides line up with TRBD2. The length of the CDR3 is 13 residues. Trimming removed 11 bases from V and 4 bases from J; junction bases left unmatched: 10. The germline V gene has CDR1 ENHRY and CDR2 SYGVKD. CDR3 sequence (DNA): TGTGCCTCAGGGCGGGGGTCCTTAGAGACCCAGTACTTC. Its translation is CASGRGSLETQYF.

V and J are TRBV18 and TRBJ1-3; TRBD1 aligns across 7 bases. With 3 bases clipped from V and 4 bases from J, the junction kept 9 bases outside the gene matches. Germline-derived CDR1 and CDR2 are KGHSH and LQKENI. The CDR3 extends over 16 amino acids. The CDR3: CASSPAQGVVGNTIYF. In DNA form, the CDR3 reads TGTGCCAGCTCACCGGCCCAGGGGGTAGTCGGAAACACCATATATTTT.

This clone was observed once. J is TRBJ2-2 and V is TRBV9; 8 bases line up with TRBD2. CDR1 is SGDLS and CDR2 is YYNGEE in the germline V gene. This CDR3 has 16 amino acids. V lost 2 bases, J lost 1 base, and 4 bases stayed unmatched. CDR3 sequence reads: CASSVPSGRNTGELFF. CDR3 bases: TGTGCCAGCAGCGTCCCCAGCGGGAGGAACACCGGGGAGCTGTTTTTT.

The chain joins TRBV18 to TRBJ1-1; D ambiguous. The V and J ends lost 2 bases and 1 base respectively, with 8 bases between them. Germline V gene lookup returns CDR1 KGHSH and CDR2 LQKENI. The CDR3 length is 14 residues. The CDR3 reads CASSPSAGNTEAFF. In DNA, the CDR3 is TGTGCCAGCTCACCATCGGCGGGGAACACTGAAGCTTTCTTT.

V gene TRBV7-2 combines with J gene TRBJ2-7; 8 nucleotides agree with TRBD1. The CDR3 loop spans 14 amino acids. Per germline, CDR1 SGHTA and CDR2 FQGNSA. Trimming took 7 bases from V and 6 from J; bases not matched to a gene: 11. This CDR3 reads CASKPARGQREQYF. The CDR3, as DNA: TGTGCCAGCAAACCTGCCAGGGGGCAGCGCGAGCAGTACTTC.

The chain joins TRBV4-1 to TRBJ2-3; D not certain. Trimming shortened V by 3 bases and J by 5 bases, and 12 bases separated the two germline ends. The CDR3 sequence is 14 residues long. Germline CDR1 and CDR2: MGHRA and YSYEKL. The CDR3 DNA reads as TGCGCCAGCAGCCAGATAGGCGAGGTAGATACGCAGTATTTT. It yields the protein CASSQIGEVDTQYF.

V gene TRBV7-9 combines with J gene TRBJ2-7; 9 nucleotides line up with TRBD1. CDR3 length equals 15 residues. Losses at the gene ends were 5 bases for V and 2 bases for J; bases not matched to a gene: 7. The V gene's germline CDR1 is SEHNR and CDR2 FQNEAQ (reference sequence). The CDR3 reads CASSLRDRAAYEQYF. CDR3 sequence (DNA): TGTGCCAGCAGCCTCCGGGACAGGGCAGCCTACGAGCAGTACTTC.

The rearrangement uses TRBV4-1 and TRBJ1-6; possibly TRBD1 for D (5 bases). Trimming stripped 6 bases from V and 5 bases from J, with 11 bases between. Germline CDR1 MGHRA, CDR2 YSYEKL. The length of the CDR3 is 14 residues. In nucleotides, the CDR3 is TGCGCCAGCAGGCGGGGGTTAGATAATTCACCCCTCCACTTT. Protein product: CASRRGLDNSPLHF.

This chain uses TRBV7-2 with TRBJ1-3, with 7 nucleotides matching TRBD1. Trimming at V came to 2 bases and at J to 0 bases, leaving 1 base not matched to a gene. CDR1 SGHTA and CDR2 FQGNSA come from the germline V gene. This CDR3 has 15 amino acids. The CDR3 here is CASSLQGVSGNTIYF. The CDR3 DNA reads TGTGCCAGCAGCTTACAGGGGGTCTCTGGAAACACCATATATTTT.

The V call is TRBV5-1, the J call TRBJ2-5; 8 bases fit TRBD2. In germline, CDR1 is SGHRS, CDR2 YFSETQ. This CDR3 is 14 amino acids long. Germline trimming cut 2 bases from V and 3 bases from J; bases unmatched to any gene: 3. This CDR3 is CASSFQLAEETQYF. The CDR3 region has the DNA TGCGCCAGCAGCTTCCAACTAGCGGAAGAGACCCAGTACTTC.

The J gene is TRBJ2-1, the V gene TRBV7-9; the D gene is possibly TRBD1 (5 bases). This CDR3 has 15 residues. The V gene's germline CDR1 is SEHNR and CDR2 FQNEAQ (reference sequence). V shed 8 bases and J shed 0 bases, with 14 bases lying between them. CDR3 residues: CASEQDPSSYNEQFF. CDR3 coding DNA: TGTGCCAGCGAACAGGACCCGAGCTCCTACAATGAGCAGTTCTTC.

This chain links TRBV13 with TRBJ2-1; D unclear. With 3 bases removed from V and 0 bases from J, the gap between germline ends came to 6 bases. The CDR3 extends over 14 amino acids. Germline values: CDR1 PRHDT, CDR2 FYEKMQ (reference sequence). The CDR3 protein is CASSFHGSYNEQFF. For the CDR3, the DNA is TGTGCCAGCAGCTTCCACGGCTCCTACAATGAGCAGTTCTTC.

The chain recombines TRBV11-2 with TRBJ2-7; tentatively, D is TRBD1 (6 bases). V lost 6 bases and J lost 5, with 17 bases in between. Germline CDR1 and CDR2: SGHAT and FQNNGV. The CDR3 is 14 residues long. The CDR3 region is CASSMKGDRHEQYV. CDR3 nucleotides: TGTGCCAGCAGTATGAAGGGGGATCGCCACGAGCAGTACGTC.